Following are 23 T cell receptor beta chains from one sample sequenced in a study of technical replicates of blood from a handful of donors. The assay was immunoSEQ multiplex PCR, and TCRdb's table has in-frame clones only and misses some. The data hold roughly 80,000 clones, with approximately 90% observed a single time. The sequenced sample was T cells isolated from PBMCs. The receptors originated from a human donor in good health.

CDR3 in DNA: TGCGCCAGCTCCTGGCGGCCGAACACCGGGGAGCTGTTTTTT. This gives the protein CASSWRPNTGELFF. The V and J genes are TRBV5-1 and TRBJ2-2; D not certain. Germline loops: CDR1 SGHRS, CDR2 YFSETQ. Trimming left V 7 bases short and J 0 bases short, with 10 bases between. The CDR3 has 14 residues.

This clone has just one count. This sequence joins TRBV6-5 and TRBJ1-1; D might be TRBD1 (6 bases). V shed 7 bases and J shed 2 bases, with 17 bases lying between them. This CDR3 contains 15 residues. The V gene's germline CDR1 is MNHEY and CDR2 SVGAGI. As DNA, the CDR3 is TGTGCCAGCATTGACTGGGGGGGGCTTAACACTGAAGCTTTCTTT. Translated, it gives CASIDWGGLNTEAFF.

The rearrangement joins TRBV9 to TRBJ2-3; possibly TRBD2 for D (5 bases). The length of the CDR3 is 16 residues. V lost 0 bases, J lost 0 bases, and 11 bases lay in between. CDR1 SGDLS and CDR2 YYNGEE come from the germline V gene. The CDR3 here is CASSVVGGSSTDTQYF. The CDR3 nucleotides are TGTGCCAGCAGCGTAGTCGGCGGGTCTAGCACAGATACGCAGTATTTT.

This rearrangement joins TRBV11-2 to TRBJ1-4; TRBD1 is a possible D gene (5 bases). This CDR3 comprises 14 residues. Trimming took 2 bases from V and 7 from J, leaving 11 bases between them. The V gene's germline CDR1 is SGHAT and CDR2 FQNNGV. CDR3 bases: TGTGCCAGCAGCTTACCTCAGGGCAGTGAAAAACTGTTTTTT. As protein: CASSLPQGSEKLFF.

V gene TRBV10-3 combines with J gene TRBJ1-2, with D unclear. Germline CDR1 reads ENHRY; CDR2 reads SYGVKD. Trimming cost V 0 bases and J 8 bases, with 25 bases left between them. This CDR3 has 18 amino acids. CDR3 bases: TGTGCCATCAGTGAGTCGTTTTTAGAACATTCCGGGTCTTACGGCTACACCTTC. It yields the protein CAISESFLEHSGSYGYTF.

This clone turned up a few times. The chain links TRBV6-6 to TRBJ1-1; D not resolved. The V gene lost 11 bases and the J gene lost 8 bases, with 6 bases spanning the gap. Germline loops: CDR1 MNHNY, CDR2 SVGAGI (reference sequence). The CDR3 consists of 8 residues. Written as DNA, the CDR3 is TGTGCCTCGTCGGAAGCTTTCTTT. It is translated as CASSEAFF.

This chain links TRBV15 with TRBJ1-5; D ambiguous. With 1 base removed from V and 0 bases from J, the gap between germline ends came to 19 bases. The CDR3 runs to 19 residues. Germline-derived CDR1 and CDR2 are LNHNV and YYDKDF (reference sequence). CDR3 bases: TGTGCCACCAGCAGAGGAATGGGCCCCATTAAAAATAGCAATCAGCCCCAGCATTTT. Translating it yields CATSRGMGPIKNSNQPQHF.

The rearrangement links TRBV4-1 to TRBJ2-5, with D possibly matching TRBD2 (5 bases). The V end lost 0 bases, the J end lost 2 bases, and 10 bases lay between the germline ends. The germline gives CDR1 MGHRA, CDR2 YSYEKL. The CDR3 is made up of 15 amino acids. The CDR3 loop is CASSQEGGLQETQYF. DNA for the CDR3: TGCGCCAGCAGCCAAGAGGGCGGGCTTCAAGAGACCCAGTACTTC.

This clone was counted between two and nine times. The chain carries TRBV7-2 and TRBJ1-1; D ambiguous. The CDR3 contains 13 residues. In germline, CDR1 is SGHTA, CDR2 FQGNSA. V lost 6 bases, J lost 1 base, and 9 bases lay in between. CDR3 bases: TGTGCCAGCAGGAGCGAATGGAACACTGAAGCTTTCTTT. This sequence encodes CASRSEWNTEAFF. The variable domain in full, completed from reference TRBV7-2 and TRBJ1-1, reads GAGVSQSPSNKVTEKGKDVELRCDPISGHTALYWYRQSLGQGLEFLIYFQGNSAPDKSGLPSDRFSAERTGGSVSTLTIQRTQQEDSAVYLCASRSEWNTEAFFGQGTRLTVV.

In regard to this clone: Additional DNA sequences in this sample encode the identical CDR3. The rearrangement joins TRBV2 to TRBJ2-3, with 12 bases matching TRBD2. The CDR3 contains 16 residues. Germline V gene lookup returns CDR1 SNHLY and CDR2 FYNNEI. The V and J ends lost 6 bases and 0 bases, in that order; junction bases with no gene match: 4. DNA for the CDR3: TGTGCCAGCAGCGGACTAGCGGGACCTAGCACAGATACGCAGTATTTT. Its translation: CASSGLAGPSTDTQYF.

The chain joins TRBV6-5 to TRBJ1-4, with TRBD1 matching over 10 bases. Germline loops: CDR1 MNHEY, CDR2 SVGAGI. J gave up 8 bases and V 5 bases, and 5 bases lay outside the gene matches. The length of the CDR3 is 14 residues. The CDR3, as DNA: TGTGCCAGCAGTCCCGGGACAGGGGTAGAAAAACTGTTTTTT. It specifies CASSPGTGVEKLFF.

The chain couples TRBV2 to TRBJ2-4; D is possibly TRBD2 (5 bases). The CDR3 runs to 14 residues. Trimming stripped 6 bases from V and 3 bases from J, with 12 bases between. The V gene's germline CDR1 is SNHLY and CDR2 FYNNEI. CDR3 sequence (DNA): TGTGCCAGCAGAGAGGGATACGGCAAAAACATTCAGTACTTC. This encodes CASREGYGKNIQYF.

CDR3 coding DNA: TGTGCCAGCAGTTCCTGGGACTCGCAGAATGAGCAGTTCTTC. It translates to CASSSWDSQNEQFF. The chain uses TRBV6-5 and TRBJ2-1, with a possible D match to TRBD2 (6 bases). Germline V lookup: CDR1 MNHEY, CDR2 SVGAGI. This CDR3 comprises 14 residues. V lost 4 bases, J lost 7 bases, and 14 bases lay in between.

The chain recombines TRBV6-4 with TRBJ2-3, with D possibly being TRBD2 (5 bases). The CDR3 totals 20 residues. The V end was cut by 4 bases, the J end by 0 bases, with 26 bases between. CDR1 is MRHNA and CDR2 is SNTAGT in the germline V gene. This CDR3 is CASSGFKREHRPSSTDTQYF. In DNA form, the CDR3 reads TGTGCCAGCAGTGGCTTTAAGAGGGAACACCGGCCTTCTAGCACAGATACGCAGTATTTT.

The chain is built from TRBV11-3 and TRBJ2-2, with 13 bases fitting TRBD2. In germline, CDR1 is SGHNT, CDR2 YENEEA. Losses at the gene ends were 3 bases for V and 6 bases for J; bases not matched to a gene: 13. The CDR3 loop spans 19 amino acids. The CDR3 coding sequence is TGTGCCAGCAGCTTCACCCTGAGACTAGCGGGAGGTATCGCCGGGGAGCTGTTTTTT. This encodes CASSFTLRLAGGIAGELFF.

This chain links TRBV7-3 with TRBJ2-1; D might be TRBD2 (5 bases). The CDR3 has 15 residues. V shed 7 bases and J shed 7 bases, with 20 bases lying between them. The germline V gene has CDR1 SGHTA and CDR2 FQGTGA. DNA for the CDR3: TGTGCCAGCACCCGATCGGGCGGTTCGGGGAATGAGCAGTTCTTC. Its translation is CASTRSGGSGNEQFF.

CDR3 amino acids: CASSQGVAGGGYEQYF. The CDR3 nucleotides are TGCGCCAGCAGCCAAGGAGTTGCAGGGGGCGGGTACGAGCAGTACTTC. The rearrangement uses TRBV4-3 and TRBJ2-7, with 8 bases fitting TRBD1. Germline V lookup: CDR1 LGHNA, CDR2 YSLEER. The ends lost 1 base at V and 4 bases at J; junction bases unmatched: 9. CDR3 length: 16 amino acids.

The chain combines TRBV2 with TRBJ1-1; D is possibly TRBD1 (6 bases). The CDR3 runs 16 residues. Germline V CDR1 and CDR2: SNHLY, FYNNEI. V lost 5 bases, J lost 4 bases, and 20 bases lay in between. CDR3 DNA sequence: TGTGCCAGCAGTCCTCGGACTTCAGGGGTCGGCACTGAAGCTTTCTTT. This gives the protein CASSPRTSGVGTEAFF.

The V call is TRBV7-2, the J call TRBJ1-2, with D possibly TRBD1 on 5 matching bases. Deletions cut 5 bases from V and 3 bases from J, with 10 bases between. Germline lookup yields CDR1 SGHTA and CDR2 FQGNSA. The CDR3 has 13 amino acids. The CDR3 sequence is CASSPDSYYGYTF. CDR3 DNA: TGTGCCAGCAGCCCAGACAGCTACTATGGCTACACCTTC.

The chain recombines TRBV10-3 with TRBJ2-7; 7 bases line up with TRBD1. The CDR3 has 13 amino acids. The germline V gene encodes CDR1 ENHRY and CDR2 SYGVKD. V shed 11 bases and J 6 bases; nucleotides not matched to a gene: 13. The CDR3 protein is CAVDYQGVGEQYF. The CDR3 DNA sequence: TGTGCCGTCGATTATCAGGGGGTGGGCGAGCAGTACTTC.

V usage is TRBV30 and J usage is TRBJ2-1; possible D gene TRBD2, 5 bases. The V end was cut by 5 bases, the J end by 9 bases, with 14 bases between. CDR1 is GTSNPN, CDR2 SVGIG, per germline (reference sequence). The CDR3 loop spans 12 amino acids. CDR3 sequence: CAWAGRLSEQFF. DNA of the CDR3: TGTGCCTGGGCGGGCAGGTTGAGTGAGCAGTTCTTC.

Comments on this clone: Relative to the germline gene, one junction end is altered; a read error may explain this. The chain employs TRBV7-9 and TRBJ2-7; tentatively, D is TRBD2 (5 bases). This CDR3 region has 12 residues. CDR1 is SEHNR and CDR2 is FQNEAQ in the germline V gene (reference sequence). CDR3 coding DNA: TGTGCCAGCAGACTGACCGTCGAGGGTTTTAGCTTC. Its translation: CASRLTVEGFSF.

The V call is TRBV27, the J call TRBJ1-2; 7 bases line up with TRBD1. Germline-derived CDR1 and CDR2 are MNHEY and SMNVEV (reference sequence). CDR3 length equals 15 residues. V dropped 5 bases and J dropped 6; count of bases not matched to a gene: 12. For the CDR3, the DNA is TGTGCCAGCAGTCCGAATATACGACAGGGCCATGGCTACACCTTC. Translating it yields CASSPNIRQGHGYTF.